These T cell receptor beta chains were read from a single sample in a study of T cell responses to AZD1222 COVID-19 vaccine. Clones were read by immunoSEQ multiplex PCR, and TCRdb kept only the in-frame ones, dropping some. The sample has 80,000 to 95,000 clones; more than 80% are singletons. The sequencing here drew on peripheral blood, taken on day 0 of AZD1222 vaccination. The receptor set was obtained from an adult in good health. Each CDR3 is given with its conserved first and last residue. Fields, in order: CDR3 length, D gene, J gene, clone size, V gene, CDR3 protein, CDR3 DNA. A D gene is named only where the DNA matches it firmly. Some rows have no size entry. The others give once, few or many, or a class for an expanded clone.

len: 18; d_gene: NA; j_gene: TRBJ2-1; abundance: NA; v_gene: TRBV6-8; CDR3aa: CASSPTPRASDSYNEQFF; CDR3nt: TGTGCCAGCAGTCCGACCCCTCGGGCTAGCGACTCCTACAATGAGCAGTTCTTC
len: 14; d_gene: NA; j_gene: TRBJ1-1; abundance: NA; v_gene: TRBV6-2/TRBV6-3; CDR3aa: CASSAPGGGTEAFF; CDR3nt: TGTGCCAGCAGTGCCCCCGGGGGCGGCACTGAAGCTTTCTTT
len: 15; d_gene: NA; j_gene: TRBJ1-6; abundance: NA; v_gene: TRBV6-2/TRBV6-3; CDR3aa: CASSYVSSYNSPLHF; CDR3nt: TGTGCCAGCAGTTACGTTAGCTCCTATAATTCACCCCTCCACTTT
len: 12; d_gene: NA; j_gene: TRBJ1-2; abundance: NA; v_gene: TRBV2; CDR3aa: CASSPPAGGYTF; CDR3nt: TGTGCCAGCAGTCCACCTGCTGGTGGCTACACCTTC
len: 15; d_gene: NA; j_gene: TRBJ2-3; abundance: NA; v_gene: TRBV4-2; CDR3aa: CASSQGLASTDTQYF; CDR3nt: TGTGCCAGCAGCCAGGGGTTAGCAAGCACAGATACGCAGTATTTT
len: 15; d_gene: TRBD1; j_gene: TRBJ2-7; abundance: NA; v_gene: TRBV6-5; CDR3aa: CASSYRTGVADEQYF; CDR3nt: TGTGCCAGCAGTTATCGGACAGGGGTGGCCGACGAGCAGTACTTC
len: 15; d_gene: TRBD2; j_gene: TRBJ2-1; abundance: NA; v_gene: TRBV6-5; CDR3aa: CATTVAGGEFNEQFF; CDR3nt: TGTGCCACCACGGTAGCGGGGGGGGAATTCAATGAGCAGTTCTTC
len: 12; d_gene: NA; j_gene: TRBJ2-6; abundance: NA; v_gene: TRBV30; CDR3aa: CASRSGANVLTF; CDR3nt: TGTGCCTCACGCTCTGGGGCCAACGTCCTGACTTTC
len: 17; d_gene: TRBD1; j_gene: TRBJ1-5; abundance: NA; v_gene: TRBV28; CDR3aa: CASRRGTGGFSNQPQHF; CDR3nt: TGTGCCAGCAGGCGGGGGACAGGGGGATTTAGCAATCAGCCCCAGCATTTT
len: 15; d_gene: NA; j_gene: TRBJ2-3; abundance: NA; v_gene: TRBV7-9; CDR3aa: CASSLGGIDTDTQYF; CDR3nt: TGTGCCAGCAGCTTAGGGGGGATTGACACAGATACGCAGTATTTT
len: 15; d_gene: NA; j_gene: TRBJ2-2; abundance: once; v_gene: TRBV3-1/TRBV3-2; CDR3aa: CASSQVDSDTGELFF; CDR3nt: TGTGCCAGCAGCCAAGTGGACTCCGACACCGGGGAGCTGTTTTTT
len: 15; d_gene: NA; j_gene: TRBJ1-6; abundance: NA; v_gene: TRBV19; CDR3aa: CASSMGRRIDSPLHF; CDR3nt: TGTGCCAGTAGTATGGGGCGGCGGATAGATTCACCCCTCCACTTT
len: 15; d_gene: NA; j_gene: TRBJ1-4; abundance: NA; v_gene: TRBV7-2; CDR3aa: CASSALGRGNEKLFF; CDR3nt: TGTGCCAGCAGCGCCTTGGGGAGGGGTAATGAAAAACTGTTTTTT
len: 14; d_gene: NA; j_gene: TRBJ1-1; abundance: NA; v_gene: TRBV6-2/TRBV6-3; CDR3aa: CASSYSIGVTEAFF; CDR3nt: TGTGCCAGCAGTTACTCGATTGGGGTCACTGAAGCTTTCTTT
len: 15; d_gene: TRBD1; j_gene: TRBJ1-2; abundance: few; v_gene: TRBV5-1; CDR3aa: CASSPRTGGGYGYTF; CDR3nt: TGCGCCAGCAGCCCGAGGACAGGGGGCGGCTATGGCTACACCTTC
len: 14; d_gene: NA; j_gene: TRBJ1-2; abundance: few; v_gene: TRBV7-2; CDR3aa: CASSRGINNYGYTF; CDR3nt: TGTGCCAGCAGCCGCGGGATCAATAACTATGGCTACACCTTC
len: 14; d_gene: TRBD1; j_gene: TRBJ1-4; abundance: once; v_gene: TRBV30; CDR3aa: CAWSLQGAGEKLFF; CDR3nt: TGTGCCTGGAGTTTACAGGGGGCGGGTGAAAAACTGTTTTTT